This T cell receptor (beta chain) was retrieved from a study of blood T cell repertoires in COVID-19. Study overall: In each case, the material was cDNA or gDNA derived from T cells, B-cell-depleted T cells, or PBMCs.

In the study's own analysis: Estimation of nucleated cell counts relied on the amplification of reference gene primers. Sequenced by immunoSEQ multiplex PCR; TCRdb stores in-frame clones only, minus some. The D gene and trimming were derived from the DNA, and the V and J assignments and clone size from that table. The sample holds approximately 110,000 clones; roughly nine tenths are singletons and the top ten take 32%. The sequence was obtained from a woman aged 80 or over with acute or convalescent COVID-19. Sequencing used peripheral blood.

CDR3 nucleotide sequence: TGTGCCAGCAGCTGGACAGCCCCGAACACCGGGGAGCTGTTTTTT. Translating it yields CASSWTAPNTGELFF. This chain joins TRBV27 and TRBJ2-2; weak D call: TRBD1 (6 bases). Germline loops: CDR1 MNHEY, CDR2 SMNVEV (reference sequence). Trimming pared 6 bases from V and 0 bases from J, leaving 11 bases between. CDR3 length: 15 amino acids.